This passage covers 21 T cell receptor beta chains from one sample sequenced in a study of identical twins. TCRdb reprocessed the 5' RACE reads via MiXCR and lists one record per CDR3 protein. Seen here are about 520,000 distinct CDR3 sequences, 20% to 25% observed once, and the top ten hold about 0.91%. The same data also contributed to another study, on T cells expressing NK-cell markers.

The sample taken for sequencing was CD4+ T cells sorted from blood. These receptors all stem from a woman aged 18-30 years in good health.

V and J are TRBV7-9 and TRBJ2-5, with TRBD2 identical over 9 bases. CDR3 length equals 17 residues. V gave up 5 bases and J gave up 3 bases; unmatched junction bases: 13. CDR1 is SEHNR and CDR2 is FQNEAQ in the germline V gene (reference sequence). Written as DNA, the CDR3 is TGTGCCAGCAGCCTCCGCACTAGCGGGCCTATTAAAGAGACCCAGTACTTC. This sequence encodes CASSLRTSGPIKETQYF.

This clonotype was detected many times. The rearrangement uses TRBV5-5 and TRBJ2-1; TRBD2 aligns across 8 bases. The CDR3 totals 14 residues. CDR1 is SGHKS, CDR2 YYEKEE, per germline (reference sequence). Germline trimming cut 4 bases from V and 3 bases from J; bases unmatched to any gene: 3. The CDR3 loop is CASSRSGGYNEQFF. The CDR3 DNA reads as TGTGCCAGCAGCCGGAGCGGGGGCTACAATGAGCAGTTCTTC.

The sample holds a few counts of this clonotype. The rearrangement links TRBV5-4 to TRBJ2-3; D may be TRBD2 (6 bases). This CDR3 comprises 16 residues. Germline values: CDR1 SGHNT, CDR2 YYREEE (reference sequence). V lost 0 bases and J 2 bases, leaving 13 bases between the germline ends. This CDR3 reads CASSLAGLAHTDTQYF. CDR3 coding DNA: TGTGCCAGCAGCTTGGCCGGGCTAGCGCACACAGATACGCAGTATTTT. Full variable domain (missing parts from reference TRBV5-4 and TRBJ2-3): ETGVTQSPTHLIKTRGQQVTLRCSSQSGHNTVSWYQQALGQGPQFIFQYYREEENGRGNFPPRFSGLQFPNYSSELNVNALELDDSALYLCASSLAGLAHTDTQYFGPGTRLTVL.

The chain has TRBV6-4 and TRBJ1-1, with TRBD1 as a possible D gene (5 bases). CDR1 and CDR2 (germline): MRHNA, SNTAGT. The CDR3 consists of 14 residues. V was clipped by 4 bases and J by 4 bases, with 13 bases between them. The CDR3 DNA follows: TGTGCCAGCAGTGCCCGGGTGGGGGGCACTGAAGCTTTCTTT. Encoded protein: CASSARVGGTEAFF.

This clonotype was counted between two and nine times. This chain uses TRBV2 with TRBJ1-6, with TRBD1 identical over 7 bases. CDR3 length: 14 amino acids. The ends lost 4 bases at V and 7 bases at J; junction bases unmatched: 4. Germline CDR1 is SNHLY and CDR2 is FYNNEI. In DNA form, the CDR3 reads TGTGCCAGCAGTGTAGGCAGGGGGAATTCACCCCTCCACTTT. Amino acid sequence: CASSVGRGNSPLHF.

The chain couples TRBV11-1 to TRBJ2-1; 16 bases align to TRBD2. Germline V gene sequence: CDR1 SGHAT, CDR2 FQDESV (reference sequence). The CDR3 covers 20 residues. The V segment lost 9 bases and the J segment 3 bases; nucleotides outside the gene matches: 17. CDR3 sequence reads: CASQRMIGTSGRAFYNEQFF. CDR3 in DNA: TGTGCCAGTCAGCGAATGATCGGGACTAGCGGGAGGGCCTTCTACAATGAGCAGTTCTTC.

In this sample, this clonotype turned up many times. V gene TRBV12-3 or TRBV12-4 combines with J gene TRBJ2-3, with D possibly matching TRBD2 (5 bases). The CDR3 is 13 residues long. Trimming stripped 5 bases from V and 5 bases from J, with 11 bases between. The CDR3 nucleotides are TGTGCCAGCAGTAGGCTAGCCCAAGATACGCAGTATTTT. Translation gives CASSRLAQDTQYF.

The table lists this clonotype with many counts. This chain joins TRBV7-2 and TRBJ2-2; D not certain. Trimming stripped 5 bases from V and 7 bases from J, with 11 bases between. Per germline, CDR1 SGHTA and CDR2 FQGNSA. The CDR3 runs 13 residues. The CDR3 nucleotides read TGTGCCAGCAGCCCAAGCGACCGCGGGGAGCTGTTTTTT. This translates into CASSPSDRGELFF. Supplemented by reference TRBV7-2 and TRBJ2-2, the full variable domain reads GAGVSQSPSNKVTEKGKDVELRCDPISGHTALYWYRQSLGQGLEFLIYFQGNSAPDKSGLPSDRFSAERTGGSVSTLTIQRTQQEDSAVYLCASSPSDRGELFFGEGSRLTVL.

This clonotype was picked up a small number of times. The V and J genes are TRBV10-3 and TRBJ2-7, with a possible D match to TRBD2 (6 bases). The ends were cut back, 8 bases at V and 7 bases at J, with 30 bases in the middle. CDR1 and CDR2 from the germline V gene are ENHRY and SYGVKD. The CDR3 loop spans 17 amino acids. The CDR3 spells CAIGVRHSSGLLIEQYF. CDR3 bases: TGTGCCATCGGTGTACGTCATAGTAGCGGTCTCTTGATTGAGCAGTACTTC.

The V gene is TRBV20-1, the J gene TRBJ2-5, with unresolved D. V was shortened by 6 bases and J by 5 bases, with 19 bases between the two germline ends. CDR3 size: 14 residues. Germline V gene lookup returns CDR1 DFQATT and CDR2 SNEGSKA (reference sequence). CDR3 bases: TGCAGTGCGTCACACCCGGGTTCGAGGGAGACCCAGTACTTC. Its protein is CSASHPGSRETQYF.

This clonotype was counted a few times. The genes are TRBV9 and TRBJ2-1; D is uncertain. The V gene's germline CDR1 is SGDLS and CDR2 YYNGEE. The CDR3 length is 14 residues. Trimming pared 4 bases from V and 4 bases from J, leaving 12 bases between. This chain's CDR3 is CASSSNPAYNEQFF. CDR3 coding DNA: TGTGCCAGCAGCTCAAACCCTGCTTACAATGAGCAGTTCTTC.

This clonotype has ten or more counts. The chain links TRBV12-3 or TRBV12-4 to TRBJ1-2, with D unresolved. Trimming stripped 5 bases from V and 4 bases from J, with 8 bases between. CDR3 length: 12 amino acids. CDR3: CASSRAGYGYTF. The DNA of the CDR3 is TGTGCCAGCAGTAGGGCGGGCTATGGCTACACCTTC.

This clonotype showed up just a few times. This sequence joins TRBV3-1 and TRBJ2-1; perhaps TRBD2 as D (5 bases). Germline CDR1 and CDR2: LGHDT and YNNKEL (reference sequence). V dropped 4 bases and J dropped 9 bases, with 10 bases sitting between them. The CDR3 runs to 12 residues. The CDR3 sequence is CASSPRGVEQFF. As DNA, the CDR3 is TGTGCCAGCAGCCCCCGGGGAGTTGAGCAGTTCTTC.

This chain uses TRBV29-1 with TRBJ1-2, with TRBD1 as a possible D gene (5 bases). The CDR3 is 14 amino acids. Germline values: CDR1 SQVTM, CDR2 ANQGSEA. Trimming took 6 bases from V and 4 from J, leaving 18 bases between them. The DNA for the CDR3 is TGCAGCGTAAGGGGCAGGGCACCAATCTATGGCTACACCTTC. Its translation: CSVRGRAPIYGYTF.

The CDR3 reads CASSFPWGDTEAFF. CDR3 coding DNA: TGTGCCAGCAGTTTCCCCTGGGGGGACACTGAAGCTTTCTTT. The genes are TRBV6-2 or TRBV6-3 and TRBJ1-1, with a possible D match to TRBD1 (5 bases). Germline-derived CDR1 and CDR2 are MNHEY and SVGEGT. The CDR3 runs 14 residues. The V and J ends lost 4 bases and 3 bases respectively, with 12 bases between them.

The chain uses TRBV23-1 and TRBJ2-5; 9 bases match TRBD1. TRBV23-1 carries the ORF label, with uncertain function. The ends lost 1 base at V and 5 bases at J; junction bases unmatched: 14. The CDR3 is 18 amino acids. The CDR3 reads CASSQWSGGQGRGETQYF. The CDR3 DNA reads as TGCGCCAGCAGTCAATGGTCAGGGGGACAGGGTCGCGGCGAGACCCAGTACTTC.

The table lists this clonotype with a few counts. V is TRBV6-1 and J is TRBJ1-2; D is perhaps TRBD1 (5 bases). Trimming took off 0 bases at V and 8 bases at J, with 13 bases between the two ends. This CDR3 has 14 residues. From germline, CDR1 is MNHNS and CDR2 SASEGT. The CDR3, as DNA: TGTGCCAGCAGTGAAGCGGTCGGGGCTACCGGCTACACCTTC. As protein: CASSEAVGATGYTF.

V usage is TRBV6-1 and J usage is TRBJ1-2; D gene unclear. V lost 7 bases and J 0 bases, leaving 12 bases between the germline ends. Germline CDR1 is MNHNS and CDR2 is SASEGT. CDR3 length: 14 residues. The CDR3 DNA follows: TGTGCCAGCAAGAGACATGAAGCTAACTATGGCTACACCTTC. Its protein product is CASKRHEANYGYTF.

The gene calls are TRBV6-1 and TRBJ2-1, with D perhaps assigned TRBD1 or TRBD2 (6 bases each). The CDR3 extends over 13 amino acids. V was trimmed by 7 bases and J by 3 bases, leaving 10 bases between them. Germline V gives CDR1 MNHNS, CDR2 SASEGT. The chain's CDR3 is CASTGGLYNEQFF. As DNA, the CDR3 is TGTGCCAGCACTGGGGGGCTCTACAATGAGCAGTTCTTC.

The chain employs TRBV20-1 and TRBJ2-1, with D perhaps given as TRBD1 or TRBD2 (6 bases each). This CDR3 is built from 14 residues. Per germline, CDR1 DFQATT and CDR2 SNEGSKA (reference sequence). With 5 bases removed from V and 10 bases from J, the gap between germline ends came to 21 bases. CDR3 coding DNA: TGCAGTGCTTTTGGGGGCGGGATAGGGTACGAGCAGTTCTTC. Protein: CSAFGGGIGYEQFF.

This clonotype was counted only a few times. The chain recombines TRBV20-1 with TRBJ2-1; perhaps TRBD1 as D (5 bases). Trimming cost V 5 bases and J 7 bases, with 6 bases left between them. The CDR3 covers 10 residues. Per the germline V gene, CDR1 is DFQATT and CDR2 is SNEGSKA (reference sequence). CDR3 DNA: TGCAGTGCTGGACAAAATGAGCAGTTCTTC. Translating gives CSAGQNEQFF.